These 28 T cell receptor beta chains share one sample of origin, sequenced in a study of blood T cell repertoires in COVID-19. Data came from immunoSEQ multiplex PCR; TCRdb stores just in-frame clones and leaves some out. The table has a few hundred thousand clones, about nine tenths seen once. The material sequenced was PBMCs or T cells enriched from blood (not recorded which). The receptors were gathered from a woman between 50 and 59 years old who had been exposed to COVID-19.

The chain combines TRBV9 with TRBJ1-2, with 8 bases lining up with TRBD1. This CDR3 has 17 amino acids. J gave up 7 bases and V 0 bases, and 14 bases lay outside the gene matches. The V gene's germline CDR1 is SGDLS and CDR2 YYNGEE. The CDR3 region has the DNA TGTGCCAGCAGCGTAGCGGACAGGGCCGGTGATCCGGGTGGCTACACCTTC. This codes for CASSVADRAGDPGGYTF.

The V call is TRBV15, the J call TRBJ1-1; 8 nucleotides line up with TRBD1. The CDR3 length is 15 residues. V lost 3 bases to trimming and J lost 2 bases; unmatched junction nucleotides: 5. Germline CDR1 is LNHNV and CDR2 is YYDKDF (reference sequence). The CDR3 DNA reads TGTGCCACCAGCAGGGACAGGGAGCCCAACACTGAAGCTTTCTTT. This translates into CATSRDREPNTEAFF.

The chain couples TRBV7-2 to TRBJ1-2, with D perhaps TRBD1 (6 bases). The germline CDR1 and CDR2 sequences are SGHTA and FQGNSA. This CDR3 has 17 amino acids. The V and J ends lost 2 bases and 0 bases respectively, with 16 bases between them. DNA of the CDR3: TGTGCCAGCAGCTTATTTGGAACAGGGCGAACTAACTATGGCTACACCTTC. This gives the protein CASSLFGTGRTNYGYTF.

The V gene is TRBV15, the J gene TRBJ1-1; D not resolved. V lost 1 base and J 1 base, leaving 13 bases between the germline ends. The CDR3 covers 16 residues. Germline CDR1 is LNHNV and CDR2 is YYDKDF (reference sequence). The CDR3 region has the DNA TGTGCCACCAGCAGAGCACACCACGGGGAGAACACTGAAGCTTTCTTT. It yields the protein CATSRAHHGENTEAFF.

There are many counts of this clone. The rearrangement uses TRBV11-2 and TRBJ2-7, with 9 nucleotides matching TRBD1. V lost 5 bases, J lost 6 bases, and 5 bases stayed unmatched. The CDR3 runs to 13 residues. CDR1 and CDR2 from the germline V gene are SGHAT and FQNNGV. The CDR3 region is CASSKDRGGEQYF. In DNA form, the CDR3 reads TGTGCCAGCAGCAAAGACAGGGGGGGCGAGCAGTACTTC.

The rearrangement links TRBV23-1 to TRBJ2-7, with 7 positions matching TRBD1. TRBV23-1 is assigned to the ORF class and has an uncertain function. The junction had 9 bases not matched to a gene; V was cut back by 3 bases and J by 7 bases. This CDR3 is 14 amino acids long. CDR3 DNA: TGCGCCAGCAGTCAGTCAGGGGGAAGGAGAGAGCAGTACTTC. It encodes CASSQSGGRREQYF.

This sequence joins TRBV6-5 and TRBJ2-7; D might be TRBD1 (6 bases). The CDR3 is made up of 12 amino acids. V was pared by 10 bases and J by 1 base, with 11 bases between. Germline V lookup: CDR1 MNHEY, CDR2 SVGAGI. The CDR3 DNA reads as TGTGCCACCCGGACAGAGTCCTACGAGCAGTACTTC. It yields the protein CATRTESYEQYF.

V is TRBV30 and J is TRBJ2-1, with TRBD1 identical over 10 bases. CDR1 is GTSNPN and CDR2 is SVGIG in the germline V gene (reference sequence). The CDR3 loop spans 20 amino acids. V dropped 0 bases and J dropped 6; count of bases not matched to a gene: 20. The CDR3 coding sequence is TGTGCCTGGAGTGTGCCGGGCGGGACAGGGGTGTGGGGGATTACCAATGAGCAGTTCTTC. Translated: CAWSVPGGTGVWGITNEQFF.

V usage is TRBV4-1 and J usage is TRBJ2-1; 12 bases line up with TRBD2. V trimming: 4 bases; J trimming: 5 bases; junction bases outside the gene matches: 6. From germline, CDR1 is MGHRA and CDR2 YSYEKL. The CDR3 is made up of 16 amino acids. CDR3 region: CASSRQLAGGNNEQFF. CDR3 bases: TGCGCCAGCAGCCGACAACTAGCGGGGGGAAACAATGAGCAGTTCTTC.

The chain carries TRBV7-2 and TRBJ1-2, with 7 bases that match TRBD1. V was clipped by 5 bases and J by 8 bases; unmatched bases: 11. CDR1 SGHTA and CDR2 FQGNSA come from the germline V gene. The CDR3 spans 14 residues. The CDR3 reads CASSTYDRAGGYTF. The CDR3, as DNA: TGTGCCAGCAGCACCTATGACAGGGCGGGGGGCTACACCTTC.

V is TRBV12-5 and J is TRBJ1-2, with D unresolved. V dropped 4 bases and J dropped 5 bases, with 8 bases sitting between them. The CDR3 is made up of 12 amino acids. The germline CDR1 and CDR2 sequences are LGHNT and FRNRAP. The CDR3 sequence is CASGSSGYGYTF. The CDR3 bases are TGTGCTAGTGGTTCATCGGGTTATGGCTACACCTTC.

The rearrangement joins TRBV19 to TRBJ2-7, with TRBD2 matching 7 bases. The CDR3 is 15 amino acids. The germline CDR1 and CDR2 sequences are LNHDA and SQIVND (reference sequence). Losses at the gene ends were 6 bases for V and 3 bases for J; bases not matched to a gene: 11. The CDR3: CASSPGGVSGYEQYF. DNA of the CDR3: TGTGCCAGTAGCCCTGGGGGGGTAAGTGGCTACGAGCAGTACTTC.

The V call is TRBV19, the J call TRBJ1-5; TRBD1 aligns across 10 bases. Losses at the gene ends were 5 bases for V and 3 bases for J; bases not matched to a gene: 13. This CDR3 region has 18 residues. Germline-derived CDR1 and CDR2 are LNHDA and SQIVND (reference sequence). DNA for the CDR3: TGTGCCAGTAGTTCGACCGGGACAGGGGCTTACAACAATCAGCCCCAGCATTTT. This sequence encodes CASSSTGTGAYNNQPQHF.

This clone turned up a few times. The chain is built from TRBV6-5 and TRBJ1-3; D is undetermined. The CDR3 is 15 residues long. Trimming stripped 1 base from V and 0 bases from J, with 7 bases between. Germline V CDR1 and CDR2: MNHEY, SVGAGI. CDR3 residues: CASSYYAGSGNTIYF. DNA for the CDR3: TGTGCCAGCAGTTACTACGCAGGCTCTGGAAACACCATATATTTT.

V and J are TRBV10-1 and TRBJ2-3, with 7 nucleotides matching TRBD1. CDR1 and CDR2 from the germline V gene are WNHNN and SYGVQD (reference sequence). The length of the CDR3 is 15 residues. Unmatched junction bases numbered 8, after V lost 6 bases and J lost 2 bases. In DNA, the CDR3 is TGCGCCAGCAGGACGACAGGGCCTGACACAGATACGCAGTATTTT. The encoded protein is CASRTTGPDTDTQYF.

This chain links TRBV28 with TRBJ2-2, with TRBD1 matching 7 bases. The V and J ends lost 8 bases and 0 bases, in that order; junction bases with no gene match: 3. From germline, CDR1 is MDHEN and CDR2 SYDVKM. There are 14 residues in the CDR3. CDR3 bases: TGTGCCAGCTCAGGGGGTACGAACACCGGGGAGCTGTTTTTT. Amino acid sequence: CASSGGTNTGELFF.

The chain recombines TRBV10-2 with TRBJ2-5; 8 positions agree with TRBD2. In germline, CDR1 is WSHSY, CDR2 SAAADI. The J segment lost 4 bases and the V segment lost 6 bases, leaving 7 bases of the junction unmatched. This CDR3 region has 14 residues. The CDR3 DNA reads as TGCGCCAGCAGATTGGCGGGGGGTGGAGAGACCCAGTACTTC. This gives the protein CASRLAGGGETQYF.

This rearrangement joins TRBV27 to TRBJ2-6; 7 nucleotides align to TRBD1. This CDR3 region has 20 residues. CDR1 is MNHEY and CDR2 is SMNVEV in the germline V gene (reference sequence). Trimming removed 4 bases from V and 0 bases from J; junction bases left unmatched: 15. The CDR3 protein is CASSSRTGLDLFSGANVLTF. DNA for the CDR3: TGTGCCAGCAGTTCGAGGACAGGCCTCGACCTTTTCTCTGGGGCCAACGTCCTGACTTTC.

The J gene is TRBJ2-2, the V gene TRBV5-1; 8 positions agree with TRBD1. The V and J ends lost 1 base and 7 bases, in that order; junction bases with no gene match: 9. This CDR3 is 16 amino acids long. From germline, CDR1 is SGHRS and CDR2 YFSETQ. The CDR3 loop reads CASSLFSQGASGELFF. CDR3 nucleotide sequence: TGCGCCAGCAGCTTGTTTTCCCAGGGGGCAAGCGGGGAGCTGTTTTTT. The full variable domain, with the rest looked up from reference TRBV5-1 and TRBJ2-2, is KAGVTQTPRYLIKTRGQQVTLSCSPISGHRSVSWYQQTPGQGLQFLFEYFSETQRNKGNFPGRFSGRQFSNSRSEMNVSTLELGDSALYLCASSLFSQGASGELFFGEGSRLTVL.

This chain links TRBV6-5 with TRBJ2-7; D not resolved. This CDR3 contains 13 residues. CDR1 is MNHEY, CDR2 SVGAGI, per germline. Trimming removed 0 bases at V and 7 bases at J, with 10 bases between. In DNA, the CDR3 is TGTGCCAGCAGTTACTCGTTTCAGTCGGAGCAGTACTTC. It codes for CASSYSFQSEQYF.

The chain combines TRBV5-4 with TRBJ2-5; a weak D match, TRBD1 (6 bases). Between the trimmed V and J ends, which lost 2 bases and 3 bases, there was a span of 11 bases. This CDR3 is built from 14 residues. Germline CDR1 is SGHNT and CDR2 is YYREEE (reference sequence). CDR3 loop: CASSLQGGEETQYF. As DNA, the CDR3 is TGTGCCAGCAGCTTACAGGGTGGGGAAGAGACCCAGTACTTC.

The DNA for the CDR3 is TGTGCCACCAGCAGAGATCGGACTTATAGCAATCAGCCCCAGCATTTT. This sequence encodes CATSRDRTYSNQPQHF. The J gene is TRBJ1-5, the V gene TRBV15, with D uncertain. CDR3 length: 16 residues. V was shortened by 0 bases and J by 0 bases, with 9 bases between the two germline ends. Germline V gene data show CDR1 as LNHNV and CDR2 as YYDKDF (reference sequence).

The chain combines TRBV21-1 with TRBJ2-7; the tabulated D call, TRBD1, remains unverified against the DNA. TRBV21-1 counts as a pseudogene. The CDR3 has 14 amino acids. CDR3 sequence reads: CARFRTGGTCEQYF. The DNA for the CDR3 is TGTGCCAGATTCCGGACAGGGGGCACTTGTGAGCAGTACTTC.

The chain carries TRBV19 and TRBJ2-5; a possible D gene is TRBD2 (5 bases). Trimming left V 0 bases short and J 1 base short, with 9 bases between. The CDR3 is 15 amino acids. Germline loops: CDR1 LNHDA, CDR2 SQIVND (reference sequence). This chain's CDR3 is CASSIDLGLQETQYF. The DNA for the CDR3 is TGTGCCAGTAGTATAGATCTAGGACTCCAAGAGACCCAGTACTTC. The full variable domain, rest sourced from reference TRBV19 and TRBJ2-5, is DGGITQSPKYLFRKEGQNVTLSCEQNLNHDAMYWYRQDPGQGLRLIYYSQIVNDFQKGDIAEGYSVSREKKESFPLTVTSAQKNPTAFYLCASSIDLGLQETQYFGPGTRLLVL.

V is TRBV3-1 (or the pseudogene TRBV3-2) and J is TRBJ2-3; 9 bases are shared with TRBD2. The germline CDR1 and CDR2 sequences are LGHDT and YNNKEL (reference sequence). This CDR3 is 15 amino acids long. V dropped 2 bases and J dropped 4; count of bases not matched to a gene: 4. The CDR3 nucleotides read TGTGCCAGCAGCCAAAGGACTAGCGTGGCAGATACGCAGTATTTT. It yields the protein CASSQRTSVADTQYF.

The chain uses TRBV11-2 and TRBJ2-7; tentatively, D is TRBD2 (5 bases). The length of the CDR3 is 14 residues. V was clipped by 6 bases and J by 2 bases, with 14 bases between them. Per the germline V gene, CDR1 is SGHAT and CDR2 is FQNNGV. CDR3 region: CASRILEPPYEQYF. In nucleotides, the CDR3 is TGTGCCAGCAGAATACTAGAACCGCCCTACGAGCAGTACTTC.

CDR3 protein: CASSHVGPSYNEQFF. CDR3 bases: TGTGCCAGCAGCCATGTGGGGCCGTCCTACAATGAGCAGTTCTTC. V is TRBV7-9 and J is TRBJ2-1; weak D call: TRBD1 (5 bases). The ends were cut back, 5 bases at V and 1 base at J, with 12 bases in the middle. The CDR3 loop spans 15 amino acids. Germline CDR1 reads SEHNR; CDR2 reads FQNEAQ (reference sequence).

The chain recombines TRBV6-5 with TRBJ2-7, with 8 bases fitting TRBD2. This CDR3 has 15 residues. Per the germline V gene, CDR1 is MNHEY and CDR2 is SVGAGI. Trimming at V came to 2 bases and at J to 7 bases, leaving 10 bases not matched to a gene. In DNA form, the CDR3 reads TGTGCCAGCAGTTACGACGGGGGGGAAAGAGGGGAGCAGTACTTC. Protein sequence: CASSYDGGERGEQYF.